Shown below are 25 T cell receptor beta chains from a single sample sequenced in a study of shared clonotypes between healthy human individuals. The table came from immunoSEQ multiplex PCR; TCRdb's copy has only in-frame clones and leaves some out. This sample has roughly 450,000 clones; 79% occur once, and the top ten carry under 15%. The sequenced sample was PBMCs. These receptors were collected from a woman in her forties in good health. Some clones in this sample may be carry-over from other donors' samples.

V usage is TRBV28 and J usage is TRBJ1-2; maybe TRBD1 (5 bases). With 6 bases removed from V and 5 bases from J, the gap between germline ends came to 16 bases. The CDR3 loop spans 14 amino acids. Germline loops: CDR1 MDHEN, CDR2 SYDVKM. The CDR3 here is CASRPRTRRYGYTF. The DNA for the CDR3 is TGTGCCAGCAGACCCCGGACACGAAGATATGGCTACACCTTC.

This chain uses TRBV10-3 with TRBJ2-7; D not resolved. CDR3 length equals 11 residues. Germline V gene lookup returns CDR1 ENHRY and CDR2 SYGVKD. V lost 3 bases and J 6 bases, leaving 6 bases between the germline ends. CDR3 bases: TGTGCCATCAGTGAACTGACCGAGCAGTACTTC. Translation: CAISELTEQYF.

V and J are TRBV7-9 and TRBJ2-5; 10 bases match TRBD2. V was clipped by 0 bases and J by 5 bases; unmatched bases: 9. Per germline, CDR1 SEHNR and CDR2 FQNEAQ (reference sequence). The CDR3 sequence is 17 residues long. The CDR3: CASSLARLAGDRETQYF. The CDR3 DNA sequence: TGTGCCAGCAGCTTAGCTCGTCTAGCGGGAGATCGGGAGACCCAGTACTTC.

J is TRBJ2-1 and V is TRBV7-9; 10 bases are shared with TRBD2. In germline, CDR1 is SEHNR, CDR2 FQNEAQ (reference sequence). This CDR3 region has 16 residues. After removal of 0 bases from V and 6 bases from J, the junction contained 5 bases not matched to a gene. The CDR3 loop is CASSLALGLAFNEQFF. CDR3 DNA sequence: TGTGCCAGCAGCTTAGCGCTGGGACTAGCGTTCAATGAGCAGTTCTTC. The full variable domain, with the rest looked up from reference TRBV7-9 and TRBJ2-1, is DTGVSQNPRHKITKRGQNVTFRCDPISEHNRLYWYRQTLGQGPEFLTYFQNEAQLEKSRLLSDRFSAERPKGSFSTLEIQRTEQGDSAMYLCASSLALGLAFNEQFFGPGTRLTVL.

V is TRBV7-2 and J is TRBJ2-3; TRBD2 matches at 12 bases. The CDR3 spans 15 residues. J lost 4 bases, V lost 5 bases, and 4 bases had no gene match. In germline, CDR1 is SGHTA, CDR2 FQGNSA. As DNA, the CDR3 is TGTGCCAGCAGCCAACTAGCGGGAGGCGCAGATACGCAGTATTTT. This codes for CASSQLAGGADTQYF.

The chain employs TRBV7-2 and TRBJ2-1; 7 nucleotides agree with TRBD1. The CDR3 contains 14 residues. V dropped 5 bases and J dropped 6; count of bases not matched to a gene: 7. CDR1 is SGHTA and CDR2 is FQGNSA in the germline V gene. CDR3 DNA sequence: TGTGCCAGCAGCCGCAACAGGGGTGGCAATGAGCAGTTCTTC. This encodes CASSRNRGGNEQFF.

The chain uses TRBV19 and TRBJ1-2; no reliable D call. V lost 7 bases to trimming and J lost 4 bases, with 16 bases between them. This CDR3 is 14 amino acids long. CDR1 and CDR2 (germline): LNHDA, SQIVND (reference sequence). The CDR3 loop reads CASTRSEGPYGYTF. The CDR3 DNA reads TGTGCCAGTACCCGTTCGGAGGGCCCCTATGGCTACACCTTC. Looking up the rest from reference TRBV19 and TRBJ1-2 gives the full variable domain: DGGITQSPKYLFRKEGQNVTLSCEQNLNHDAMYWYRQDPGQGLRLIYYSQIVNDFQKGDIAEGYSVSREKKESFPLTVTSAQKNPTAFYLCASTRSEGPYGYTFGSGTRLTVV.

This clone was seen just once. The rearrangement uses TRBV20-1 and TRBJ1-3, with a possible D match to TRBD1 (5 bases). The CDR3 is 11 residues long. CDR1 and CDR2 (germline): DFQATT, SNEGSKA (reference sequence). Trimming cost V 6 bases and J 8 bases, with 11 bases left between them. The CDR3 coding sequence is TGCAGTGCGGCAGTGGGGGACACCATATATTTT. Translated: CSAAVGDTIYF.

This sequence joins TRBV28 and TRBJ2-7, with D possibly TRBD1 on 5 matching bases. The CDR3 covers 14 residues. CDR1 MDHEN and CDR2 SYDVKM come from the germline V gene. V was trimmed by 2 bases and J by 8 bases, leaving 16 bases between them. The CDR3 spells CASSLPVTDRKQYF. Here the CDR3 DNA reads TGTGCCAGCAGTTTACCCGTGACAGATCGAAAGCAGTACTTC.

The table lists this clone with a few counts. The chain recombines TRBV11-2 with TRBJ1-2, with unresolved D. Germline lookup yields CDR1 SGHAT and CDR2 FQNNGV. The CDR3 extends over 14 amino acids. The V gene lost 0 bases and the J gene lost 3 bases, with 8 bases spanning the gap. The CDR3, as DNA: TGTGCCAGCAGCTTAGATATCGGATACTATGGCTACACCTTC. This encodes CASSLDIGYYGYTF.

V usage is TRBV9 and J usage is TRBJ1-3; no firm D call. Trimming shortened V by 3 bases and J by 0 bases, and 4 bases separated the two germline ends. Germline assignment: CDR1 SGDLS and CDR2 YYNGEE. The CDR3 runs to 13 residues. The CDR3 sequence: CASSGDSGNTIYF. In DNA form, the CDR3 reads TGTGCCAGCAGCGGAGACTCTGGAAACACCATATATTTT.

The chain recombines TRBV5-1 with TRBJ2-3, with D hard to call. Trimming removed 2 bases at V and 3 bases at J, with 16 bases between. There are 16 residues in the CDR3. Germline V gene sequence: CDR1 SGHRS, CDR2 YFSETQ. The CDR3, as DNA: TGCGCCAGCAGCTTCACGAGTAGGGCATCGACAGATACGCAGTATTTT. Its translation is CASSFTSRASTDTQYF.

The chain couples TRBV7-9 to TRBJ2-1; 14 bases fit TRBD2. The CDR3 has 15 amino acids. V lost 5 bases to trimming and J lost 12 bases; unmatched junction nucleotides: 9. Germline values: CDR1 SEHNR, CDR2 FQNEAQ (reference sequence). CDR3 residues: CASSPPGLAGVVQFF. CDR3 in DNA: TGTGCCAGCAGCCCCCCGGGACTAGCGGGAGTTGTGCAGTTCTTC.

The chain couples TRBV7-3 to TRBJ2-2; no clear D gene. V was cut by 5 bases and J by 1 base, with 8 bases left in between. This CDR3 has 14 residues. CDR1 is SGHTA, CDR2 FQGTGA, per germline. Here the CDR3 DNA reads TGTGCCAGCAGCCCCCTAGGGAACACCGGGGAGCTGTTTTTT. It yields the protein CASSPLGNTGELFF.

V gene TRBV19 combines with J gene TRBJ1-1; D is ambiguous. This CDR3 is built from 13 residues. V lost 3 bases to trimming and J lost 6 bases, with 11 bases between them. CDR1 LNHDA and CDR2 SQIVND come from the germline V gene (reference sequence). This CDR3 reads CASSMDRWAEAFF. CDR3 coding DNA: TGTGCCAGTAGTATGGATCGGTGGGCTGAAGCTTTCTTT. Based on the CDR3 plus reference TRBV19 and TRBJ1-1, the full variable domain is DGGITQSPKYLFRKEGQNVTLSCEQNLNHDAMYWYRQDPGQGLRLIYYSQIVNDFQKGDIAEGYSVSREKKESFPLTVTSAQKNPTAFYLCASSMDRWAEAFFGQGTRLTVV.

The chain uses TRBV5-4 and TRBJ2-5, with D unclear. V lost 3 bases to trimming and J lost 5 bases, with 17 bases between them. CDR1 is SGHNT, CDR2 YYREEE, per germline (reference sequence). CDR3 length: 15 amino acids. CDR3 DNA sequence: TGTGCCAGCAGCTCAACACCGCATTTTGGGGAGACCCAGTACTTC. It yields the protein CASSSTPHFGETQYF.

CDR3 DNA sequence: TGCGCCAGCAGCTGGGGGATCGCTCGTAGCGAGCAGTACTTC. Amino acids: CASSWGIARSEQYF. The gene calls are TRBV5-1 and TRBJ2-7; D assignment may be TRBD1 or TRBD2 (5 bases each). The germline V and J ends were trimmed by 3 bases and 6 bases, with 16 bases remaining between them. The CDR3 has 14 residues. Germline values: CDR1 SGHRS, CDR2 YFSETQ. Combining the CDR3 with reference TRBV5-1 and TRBJ2-7 gives the whole variable domain KAGVTQTPRYLIKTRGQQVTLSCSPISGHRSVSWYQQTPGQGLQFLFEYFSETQRNKGNFPGRFSGRQFSNSRSEMNVSTLELGDSALYLCASSWGIARSEQYFGPGTRLTVT.

The J gene is TRBJ2-7, the V gene TRBV6-1; D is unresolved. Trimming took 5 bases from V and 3 from J, leaving 11 bases between them. Germline CDR1 is MNHNS and CDR2 is SASEGT. This CDR3 is built from 13 residues. In nucleotides, the CDR3 is TGTGCCAGCAGTACAGAAGTATACTACGAGCAGTACTTC. It translates to CASSTEVYYEQYF.

The V gene is TRBV27, the J gene TRBJ1-2; 7 positions agree with TRBD1. This CDR3 contains 18 residues. Germline V CDR1 and CDR2: MNHEY, SMNVEV (reference sequence). J lost 4 bases, V lost 8 bases, and 22 bases had no gene match. CDR3 nucleotides: TGTGCCAGCCGTCCAATAAATCCTGGGACAGTGAGGTTCTATGGCTACACCTTC. Translation gives CASRPINPGTVRFYGYTF.

The chain carries TRBV25-1 and TRBJ1-2; tentatively, D is TRBD1 (6 bases). Germline assignment: CDR1 MGHDK and CDR2 SYGVNS. The CDR3 sequence is 12 residues long. V lost 7 bases to trimming and J lost 3 bases, with 9 bases between them. The CDR3 DNA follows: TGTGCCAGCACCGCAGGGGACTATGGCTACACCTTC. Translation gives CASTAGDYGYTF.

This clone was detected only once. The chain uses TRBV29-1 and TRBJ2-5; maybe TRBD2 (5 bases). The better agreement between TRBJ2-7 and the DNA end casts doubt on the J call. The CDR3 is 18 amino acids. The germline gives CDR1 SQVTM, CDR2 ANQGSEA. CDR3 bases: TGCAGCGTTGAAGGCCCGATCAAGGGAGCAGGTTATAGCTACGAGCAGTACTTC. This codes for CSVEGPIKGAGYSYEQYF.

This chain links TRBV18 with TRBJ2-5; 9 positions agree with TRBD1. The J segment lost 1 base and the V segment lost 5 bases, leaving 2 bases of the junction unmatched. From germline, CDR1 is KGHSH and CDR2 LQKENI. This CDR3 is built from 14 residues. The CDR3 is CASSSGQGQETQYF. For the CDR3, the DNA is TGTGCCAGCTCATCGGGACAGGGCCAAGAGACCCAGTACTTC.

There are a few counts of this clone. V and J are TRBV29-1 and TRBJ1-4, with 9 bases lining up with TRBD1. Germline CDR1 and CDR2: SQVTM and ANQGSEA. The CDR3 is 13 residues long. After removal of 4 bases from V and 5 bases from J, the junction contained 2 bases not matched to a gene. CDR3 loop: CSVGGQGNEKLFF. For the CDR3, the DNA is TGCAGCGTTGGGGGACAGGGCAATGAAAAACTGTTTTTT.

This chain joins TRBV5-8 and TRBJ2-4, with D tentatively TRBD1 (6 bases). In germline, CDR1 is SGHTS, CDR2 YDEGEE. The V gene lost 4 bases and the J gene lost 8 bases, with 10 bases spanning the gap. CDR3 length: 12 residues. For the CDR3, the DNA is TGTGCCAGCAGCGCCAGGGGTTACATTCAGTACTTC. Amino acids: CASSARGYIQYF.

The rearrangement joins TRBV28 to TRBJ2-1; no firm D call. V was clipped by 3 bases and J by 5 bases, with 8 bases between them. The CDR3 length is 13 residues. Germline V lookup: CDR1 MDHEN, CDR2 SYDVKM. The CDR3 nucleotides read TGTGCCAGCAGTTTCAGACTTAACAATGAGCAGTTCTTC. Amino acid sequence: CASSFRLNNEQFF.